Below, 5 T cell receptor beta chains from the same sample are listed, as sequenced in a study of metastatic and nonmetastatic thyroid tumors. Ahead of thyroid surgery, no patient had received treatment of any kind. TCRdb called clones again from the PCR reads with MiXCR. Of around 20,000 clones listed, about a sixth are singletons. Input material: tumor tissue. These receptor sequences come from a female donor with papillary thyroid cancer or a benign thyroid nodule (not recorded which). Some clones in this sample may be carry-over from other donors' samples.

This clone occurred many times. The V and J genes are TRBV28 and TRBJ1-1; 7 nucleotides agree with TRBD1. The CDR3 length is 17 residues. Trimming cost V 5 bases and J 0 bases; bases outside gene matches: 12. CDR1 MDHEN and CDR2 SYDVKM come from the germline V gene. The CDR3 region has the DNA TGTGCCAGCAGTCCTCCGACAGGGTTGGGGGTGAACACTGAAGCTTTCTTT. Amino acid sequence: CASSPPTGLGVNTEAFF. Based on the CDR3 plus reference TRBV28 and TRBJ1-1, the full variable domain is DVKVTQSSRYLVKRTGEKVFLECVQDMDHENMFWYRQDPGLGLRLIYFSYDVKMKEKGDIPEGYSVSREKKERFSLILESASTNQTSMYLCASSPPTGLGVNTEAFFGQGTRLTVV.

This clone was seen many times. The chain is built from TRBV11-2 and TRBJ2-1; possibly TRBD1 for D (7 bases). CDR3 length: 16 amino acids. Trimming cost V 5 bases and J 5 bases, with 19 bases left between them. The germline V gene encodes CDR1 SGHAT and CDR2 FQNNGV. As DNA, the CDR3 is TGTGCCAGCAGCACACCGGACAGGACTAAGAACAATGAGCAGTTCTTC. Translation gives CASSTPDRTKNNEQFF.

The sample holds many counts of this clone. This chain connects TRBV3-1 to TRBJ2-1; D ambiguous. V shed 0 bases and J shed 8 bases, with 14 bases lying between them. Looked up from germline, CDR1 is LGHDT and CDR2 is YNNKEL (reference sequence). This CDR3 spans 15 amino acids. The CDR3 reads CASSQDIEAFHEQFF. The CDR3 nucleotides are TGTGCCAGCAGCCAAGATATAGAGGCTTTTCATGAGCAGTTCTTC.

This clone was counted at least ten times. This clone may be a read error of a much larger clone one base away. This sequence joins TRBV4-1 and TRBJ2-1, with D unresolved. The CDR3 has 14 amino acids. Germline V gene lookup returns CDR1 MGHRA and CDR2 YSYEKL. Trimming removed 4 bases from V and 7 bases from J, with 14 bases in between. The chain's CDR3 is CASSRVVSRNEQFF. Here the CDR3 DNA reads TGCGCCAGCAGCCGGGTCGTGAGTAGGAATGAGCAGTTCTTC.

This clone came up many times. This chain connects TRBV30 to TRBJ1-3, with 9 bases identical to TRBD1. The germline V gene has CDR1 GTSNPN and CDR2 SVGIG (reference sequence). J gave up 6 bases and V 3 bases, and 6 bases lay outside the gene matches. The CDR3 is 14 amino acids. The CDR3 DNA sequence: TGTGCCTGGAGGACGGGACAGGGACAAAACACCATATATTTT. It specifies CAWRTGQGQNTIYF.